Detailed here is one T cell receptor beta chain. With a J-beta primer mix and a sample-barcoded 5' primer, a second PCR ran 7 to 11 cycles. The authors tagged each cDNA molecule using a template-switch adaptor with 12 random nucleotides. MiXCR was run by TCRdb on the 5' RACE reads, yielding one entry per CDR3 protein. The sample includes approximately 780,000 distinct CDR3 sequences, around 24% of them seen just once. This sample is drawn from a study of blood T cells in healthy people across ages. Trimming took off 8 bases at V and 4 bases at J, with 11 bases between the two ends. This CDR3 has 12 amino acids. Germline CDR1 and CDR2: MDHEN and SYDVKM. The same sample was also used in a study of T cells of mothers and their children.

Sequenced material: blood. The clonotype comes from a boy aged 10-17 years in good health. This chain links TRBV28 with TRBJ1-2; D not resolved. The CDR3 sequence: CASFGPSYGYTF. Here the CDR3 DNA reads TGTGCCAGCTTCGGGCCGAGCTATGGCTACACCTTC.